These T cell receptor beta chains were read from a single sample in a study of cytomegalovirus exposure and HLA in healthy donors. Sequenced by immunoSEQ multiplex PCR; TCRdb stores in-frame clones only, minus some. Of 150,000 to 200,000 clones in the sample, 85% to 90% are singletons; the top ten hold approximately 1.5%. The sequenced sample consisted of PBMCs. The receptors here all came from a woman between 18 and 29 years old in good health and CMV-seronegative. CDR3s include the opening cysteine and the closing phenylalanine or tryptophan. The D gene is left open where the match is weak.

D,length,V,J,CDR3,DNA
TRBD1,16,TRBV9,TRBJ1-6,CASSVEMGQGNSPLHF,TGTGCCAGCAGCGTAGAGATGGGACAGGGTAATTCACCCCTCCACTTT
TRBD1,16,TRBV7-9,TRBJ2-2,CASRPGRDRNTGELFF,TGTGCCAGCAGGCCGGGCCGGGACAGAAACACCGGGGAGCTGTTTTTT
TRBD2,15,TRBV5-1,TRBJ2-5,CASGSGGTIQETQYF,TGCGCCAGCGGTAGCGGGGGGACCATTCAAGAGACCCAGTACTTC
TRBD2,15,TRBV7-2,TRBJ2-7,CASSFLAGGRNEQYF,TGTGCCAGCAGCTTCCTAGCGGGAGGGCGGAACGAGCAGTACTTC
NA,13,TRBV7-9,TRBJ1-1,CASSSRGGAGAFF,TGTGCCAGCAGCTCACGCGGGGGGGCCGGGGCTTTCTTT
NA,15,TRBV9,TRBJ2-5,CASSVDEGLGETQYF,TGTGCCAGCAGCGTAGACGAGGGCTTAGGGGAGACCCAGTACTTC
NA,16,TRBV19,TRBJ1-5,CASHPSPGMDNQPQHF,TGTGCCAGTCACCCCTCCCCAGGGATGGACAATCAGCCCCAGCATTTT
NA,14,TRBV6-6,TRBJ1-2,CASREQGTQYGYTF,TGTGCCAGTCGTGAACAGGGAACCCAGTATGGCTACACCTTC
NA,13,TRBV27,TRBJ1-5,CASSLESNQPQHF,TGTGCCAGCAGTTTAGAGAGCAATCAGCCCCAGCATTTT
TRBD1,15,TRBV19,TRBJ1-4,CASSIGDRPNEKLFF,TGTGCCAGTAGTATAGGGGACAGGCCGAATGAAAAACTGTTTTTT
NA,14,TRBV25-1,TRBJ2-1,CASSEGQGVREQFF,TGTGCCAGCAGTGAAGGGCAAGGGGTTCGCGAGCAGTTCTTC
TRBD1,14,TRBV5-1,TRBJ2-7,CASSRGDRVHEQYF,TGCGCCAGCAGCAGGGGAGACAGGGTGCACGAGCAGTACTTC
TRBD1,15,TRBV19,TRBJ2-2,CASTSGQTVTGELFF,TGTGCCAGTACCTCGGGACAGACCGTCACCGGGGAGCTGTTTTTT
TRBD1,13,TRBV19,TRBJ1-2,CASREGAGNGYTF,TGTGCCAGTAGGGAGGGGGCTGGAAATGGCTACACCTTC
TRBD1,15,TRBV14,TRBJ1-2,CASSLFGTVVGGYTF,TGTGCCAGCAGCCTATTTGGGACAGTAGTCGGCGGCTACACCTTC
NA,18,TRBV9,TRBJ2-3,CASSVVGSYPPGTDTQYF,TGTGCCAGCAGCGTAGTCGGGAGTTACCCCCCTGGCACAGATACGCAGTATTTT
NA,14,TRBV5-8,TRBJ2-3,CASSPLARTDTQYF,TGTGCCAGCAGCCCGCTAGCACGCACAGATACGCAGTATTTT
NA,14,TRBV6-1,TRBJ1-5,CASSAVNSNQPQHF,TGTGCCAGCAGTGCGGTAAATAGCAATCAGCCCCAGCATTTT